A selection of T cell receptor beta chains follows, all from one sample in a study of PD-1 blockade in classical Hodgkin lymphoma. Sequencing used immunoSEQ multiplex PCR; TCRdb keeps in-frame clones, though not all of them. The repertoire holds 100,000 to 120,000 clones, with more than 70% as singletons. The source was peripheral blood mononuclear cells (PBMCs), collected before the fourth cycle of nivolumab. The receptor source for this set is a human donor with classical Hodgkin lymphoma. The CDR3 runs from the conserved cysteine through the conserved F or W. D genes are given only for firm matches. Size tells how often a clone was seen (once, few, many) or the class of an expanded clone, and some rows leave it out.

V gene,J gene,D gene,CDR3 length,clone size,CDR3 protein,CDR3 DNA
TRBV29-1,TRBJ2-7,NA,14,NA,CSVCLTIQSYEQYF,TGCAGCGTGTGCCTCACGATACAGAGCTACGAGCAGTACTTC
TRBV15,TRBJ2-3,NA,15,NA,CATSREVGSTDTQYF,TGTGCCACCAGCAGAGAAGTGGGATCCACAGATACGCAGTATTTT
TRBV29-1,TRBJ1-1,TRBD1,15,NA,CSAQGARSPNTEAFF,TGCAGCGCTCAGGGGGCGCGGTCCCCGAACACTGAAGCTTTCTTT
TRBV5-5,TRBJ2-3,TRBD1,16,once,CASSRRGQGAGDTQYF,TGTGCCAGCAGCCGCCGGGGGCAGGGGGCGGGAGATACGCAGTATTTT
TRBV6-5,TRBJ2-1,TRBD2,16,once,CASSYVGLAKYNEQFF,TGTGCCAGCAGTTACGTGGGACTAGCTAAGTACAATGAGCAGTTCTTC
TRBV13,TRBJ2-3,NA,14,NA,CASSRGPRTDTQYF,TGTGCCAGCAGCCGCGGACCACGCACAGATACGCAGTATTTT
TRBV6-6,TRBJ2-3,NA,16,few,CASSYPQGPSTDTQYF,TGTGCCAGCAGTTACCCTCAGGGTCCTAGCACAGATACGCAGTATTTT
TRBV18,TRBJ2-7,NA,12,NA,CASSPGAYEQYF,TGTGCCAGCTCACCGGGGGCCTACGAGCAGTACTTC
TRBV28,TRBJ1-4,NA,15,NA,CASSLEGATNEKLFF,TGTGCCAGCAGTTTAGAGGGGGCAACTAATGAAAAACTGTTTTTT
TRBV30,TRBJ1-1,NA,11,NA,CAWTVWTEAFF,TGTGCCTGGACGGTTTGGACTGAAGCTTTCTTT
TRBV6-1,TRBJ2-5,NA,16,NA,CASSELRGALWETQYF,TGTGCCAGCAGTGAACTTCGGGGGGCCCTATGGGAGACCCAGTACTTC
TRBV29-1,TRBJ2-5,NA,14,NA,CSALPGRGRETQYF,TGCAGCGCGTTACCTGGTCGGGGGCGAGAGACCCAGTACTTC
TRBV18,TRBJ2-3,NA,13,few,CASSPPRTDTQYF,TGTGCCAGCTCACCACCCCGCACAGATACGCAGTATTTT
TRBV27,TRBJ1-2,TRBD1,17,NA,CASSLSAYGGGVYGYTF,TGTGCCAGCAGTTTATCGGCGTATGGAGGGGGCGTCTATGGCTACACCTTC
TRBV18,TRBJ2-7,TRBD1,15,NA,CASRGTGQLPYEQYF,TGTGCCAGCCGTGGTACGGGACAGCTCCCTTACGAGCAGTACTTC
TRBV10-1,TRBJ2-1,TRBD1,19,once,CASSDALLAGQGRFGEQFF,TGCGCCAGCAGTGATGCTCTGTTGGCGGGACAGGGGAGATTTGGCGAGCAGTTCTTC
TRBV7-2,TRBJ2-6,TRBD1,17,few,CASIPGQGSSGANVLTF,TGTGCCAGCATCCCGGGACAGGGAAGCTCTGGGGCCAACGTCCTGACTTTC
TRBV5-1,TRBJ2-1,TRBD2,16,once,CASSHNSGSSYNEQFF,TGCGCCAGCAGTCACAATAGCGGGAGCTCCTACAATGAGCAGTTCTTC
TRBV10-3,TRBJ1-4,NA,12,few,CAISGENEKLFF,TGTGCCATCAGTGGGGAAAATGAAAAACTGTTTTTT
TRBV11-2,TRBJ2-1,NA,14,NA,CASSLSTRRNEQFF,TGTGCCAGCAGCTTGTCGACTAGGCGCAATGAGCAGTTCTTC
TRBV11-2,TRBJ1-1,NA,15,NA,CASSLSTGQNTEAFF,TGTGCCAGCAGCTTAAGTACAGGACAGAACACTGAAGCTTTCTTT
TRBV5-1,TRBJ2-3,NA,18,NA,CASSFSYLGTFGTDTQYF,TGCGCCAGCAGCTTCAGTTATTTGGGGACTTTCGGCACAGATACGCAGTATTTT
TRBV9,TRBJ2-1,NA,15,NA,CASSVEIQGYNEQFF,TGTGCCAGCAGCGTAGAAATCCAGGGCTACAATGAGCAGTTCTTC
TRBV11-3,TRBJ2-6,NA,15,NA,CASSRGRSGANVLTF,TGTGCCAGCAGCCGAGGACGATCTGGGGCCAACGTCCTGACTTTC
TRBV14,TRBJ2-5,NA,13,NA,CASSHGHQETQYF,TGTGCCAGCAGCCACGGGCACCAAGAGACCCAGTACTTC
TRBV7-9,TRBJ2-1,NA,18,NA,CASSLEGSSSGSYNEQFF,TGTGCCAGCAGCTTAGAGGGGTCCTCGAGTGGCTCCTACAATGAGCAGTTCTTC
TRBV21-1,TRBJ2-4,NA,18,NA,CASSKAPADPEAKNIQYF,TGTGCCAGCAGCAAAGCCCCCGCAGACCCTGAAGCCAAAAACATTCAGTACTTC
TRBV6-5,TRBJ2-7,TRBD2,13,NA,CASSLSGSYEQYF,TGTGCCAGCAGTCTTAGCGGGAGCTACGAGCAGTACTTC
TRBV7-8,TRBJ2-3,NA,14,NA,CASSYVAATDTQYF,TGTGCCAGCAGCTATGTGGCTGCCACAGATACGCAGTATTTT
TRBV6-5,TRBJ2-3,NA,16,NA,CASSYSAEASTDTQYF,TGTGCCAGCAGTTACTCGGCGGAAGCTAGCACAGATACGCAGTATTTT
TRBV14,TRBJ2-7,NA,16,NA,CASSLGGQVYSYEQYF,TGTGCCAGCAGCCTTGGTGGGCAGGTGTACTCCTACGAGCAGTACTTC
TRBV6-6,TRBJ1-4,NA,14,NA,CASSPRVLGGKLFF,TGTGCCAGCAGTCCCCGGGTCCTAGGGGGAAAACTGTTTTTT
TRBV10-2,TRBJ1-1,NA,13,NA,CASSRQETSEAFF,TGCGCCAGCAGTAGACAGGAGACCTCTGAAGCTTTCTTT
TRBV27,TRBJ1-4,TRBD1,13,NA,CASSLGPGGKLFF,TGTGCCAGCAGTTTAGGTCCAGGGGGAAAACTGTTTTTT
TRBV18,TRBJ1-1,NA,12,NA,CASSPPYTEAFF,TGTGCCAGCTCACCACCGTACACGGAAGCTTTCTTT
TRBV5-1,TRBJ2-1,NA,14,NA,CASSLSGLANEQFF,TGCGCCAGCAGCTTGTCCGGGCTAGCCAATGAGCAGTTCTTC
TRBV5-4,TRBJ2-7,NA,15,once,CASSLVSGSSYEQYF,TGTGCCAGCAGCTTGGTCTCAGGGTCCTCCTACGAGCAGTACTTC
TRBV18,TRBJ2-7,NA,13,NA,CASSPCEGCEQYF,TGTGCCAGCTCACCTTGTGAAGGATGCGAGCAGTACTTC